The subject of this entry is one TCR beta chain. Its cognate antigen is unknown. These data belong to a study of T cells after yellow fever vaccination. 5'RACE template switching produced TCR cDNA carrying a universal primer site and UMIs. TCRdb re-called the 5' RACE reads through MiXCR, storing one row per CDR3 protein. The sample has 500,000 to 650,000 distinct CDR3 sequences, about a sixth seen once. Study-level results: A weaker but faster secondary response was observed, peaking on day 5 versus 15.

Trimming took off 7 bases at V and 2 bases at J, with 9 bases between the two ends. The CDR3 consists of 12 residues. The receptor comes from a man younger than 35 who received the YFV17D yellow fever vaccine. The V call is TRBV23-1, the J call TRBJ2-7, with a tentative D call TRBD2 (5 bases). TRBV23-1 is noted as an ORF with a role that remains uncertain. Sequencing used PBMCs, obtained about 5 days after the first yellow fever vaccination. CDR3 sequence (DNA): TGCGCCAGCAAGAGGGTAACCTACGAGCAGTACTTC. Encoded protein: CASKRVTYEQYF.